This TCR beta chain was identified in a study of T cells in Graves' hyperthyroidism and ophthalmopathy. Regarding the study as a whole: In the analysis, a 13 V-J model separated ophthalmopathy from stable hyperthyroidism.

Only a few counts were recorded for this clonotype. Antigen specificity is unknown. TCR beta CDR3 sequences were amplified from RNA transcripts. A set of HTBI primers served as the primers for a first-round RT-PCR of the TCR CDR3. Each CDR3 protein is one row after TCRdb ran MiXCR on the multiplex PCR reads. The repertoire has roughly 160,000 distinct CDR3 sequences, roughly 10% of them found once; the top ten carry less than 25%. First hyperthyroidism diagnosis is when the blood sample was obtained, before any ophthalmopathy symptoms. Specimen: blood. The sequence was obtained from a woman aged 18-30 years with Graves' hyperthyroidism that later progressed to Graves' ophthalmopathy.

CDR3 coding DNA: TGTGCCAGCACTTCAAGGGGGGGCAACTATAATTCACCCCTCCACTTT. This translates into CASTSRGGNYNSPLHF. This chain connects TRBV6-1 to TRBJ1-6; D possibly corresponds to TRBD1 (6 bases). The CDR3 extends over 16 amino acids. V gave up 7 bases and J gave up 3 bases, with 16 bases separating them. Germline V gene data show CDR1 as MNHNS and CDR2 as SASEGT.